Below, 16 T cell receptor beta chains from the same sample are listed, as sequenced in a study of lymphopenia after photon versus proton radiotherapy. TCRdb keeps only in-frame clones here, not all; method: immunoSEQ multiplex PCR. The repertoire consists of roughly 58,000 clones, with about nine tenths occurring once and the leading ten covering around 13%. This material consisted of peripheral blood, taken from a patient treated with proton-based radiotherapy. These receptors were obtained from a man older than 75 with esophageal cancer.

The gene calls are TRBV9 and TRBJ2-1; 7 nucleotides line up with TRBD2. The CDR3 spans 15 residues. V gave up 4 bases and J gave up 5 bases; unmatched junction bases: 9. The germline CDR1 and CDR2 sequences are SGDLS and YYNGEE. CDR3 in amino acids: CASSTTSAGNNEQFF. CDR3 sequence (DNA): TGTGCCAGCAGCACAACTAGCGCGGGGAACAATGAGCAGTTCTTC. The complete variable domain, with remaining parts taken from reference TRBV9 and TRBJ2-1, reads DSGVTQTPKHLITATGQRVTLRCSPRSGDLSVYWYQQSLDQGLQFLIQYYNGEERAKGNILERFSAQQFPDLHSELNLSSLELGDSALYFCASSTTSAGNNEQFFGPGTRLTVL.

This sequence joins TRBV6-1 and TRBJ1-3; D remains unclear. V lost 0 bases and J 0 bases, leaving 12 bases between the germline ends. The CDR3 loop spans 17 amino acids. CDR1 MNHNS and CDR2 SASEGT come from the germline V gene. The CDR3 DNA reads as TGTGCCAGCAGTGAAGCAAGGCGGAGTTTCTCTGGAAACACCATATATTTT. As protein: CASSEARRSFSGNTIYF.

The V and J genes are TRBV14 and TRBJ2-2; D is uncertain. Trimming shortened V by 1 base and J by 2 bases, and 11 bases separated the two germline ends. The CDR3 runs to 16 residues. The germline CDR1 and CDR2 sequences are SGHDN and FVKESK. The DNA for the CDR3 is TGTGCCAGCAGCCAAGTACGGGTCGAAAACACCGGGGAGCTGTTTTTT. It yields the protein CASSQVRVENTGELFF.

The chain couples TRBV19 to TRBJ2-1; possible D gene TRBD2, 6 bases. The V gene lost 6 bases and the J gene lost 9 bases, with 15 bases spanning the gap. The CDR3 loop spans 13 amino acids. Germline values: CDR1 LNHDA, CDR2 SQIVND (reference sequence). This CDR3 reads CASRFGGQGEQFF. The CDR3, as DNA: TGTGCCAGTAGATTCGGAGGGCAGGGTGAGCAGTTCTTC.

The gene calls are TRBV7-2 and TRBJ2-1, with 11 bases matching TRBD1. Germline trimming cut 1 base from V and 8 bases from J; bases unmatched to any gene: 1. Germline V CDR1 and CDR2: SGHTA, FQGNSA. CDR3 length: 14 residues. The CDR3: CASSLGTGGYEQFF. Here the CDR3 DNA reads TGTGCCAGCAGCTTAGGGACAGGGGGCTATGAGCAGTTCTTC.

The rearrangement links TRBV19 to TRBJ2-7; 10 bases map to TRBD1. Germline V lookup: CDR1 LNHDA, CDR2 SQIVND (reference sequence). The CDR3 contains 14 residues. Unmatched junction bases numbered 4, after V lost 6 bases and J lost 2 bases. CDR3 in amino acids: CASSRDRGTYEQYF. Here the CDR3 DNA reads TGTGCCAGTAGCCGGGACAGGGGAACCTACGAGCAGTACTTC.

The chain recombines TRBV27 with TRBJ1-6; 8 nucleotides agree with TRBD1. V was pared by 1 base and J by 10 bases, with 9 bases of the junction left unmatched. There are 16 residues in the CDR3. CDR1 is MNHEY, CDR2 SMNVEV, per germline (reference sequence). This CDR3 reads CASSLFGQGSGSPLHF. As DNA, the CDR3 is TGTGCCAGCAGTTTATTCGGACAGGGTAGCGGATCACCCCTCCACTTT.

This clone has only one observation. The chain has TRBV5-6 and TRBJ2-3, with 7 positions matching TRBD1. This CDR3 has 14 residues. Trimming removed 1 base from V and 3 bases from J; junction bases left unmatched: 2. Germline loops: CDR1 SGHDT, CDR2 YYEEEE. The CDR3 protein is CASSLQGVTDTQYF. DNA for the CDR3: TGTGCCAGCAGCTTGCAGGGGGTGACAGATACGCAGTATTTT.

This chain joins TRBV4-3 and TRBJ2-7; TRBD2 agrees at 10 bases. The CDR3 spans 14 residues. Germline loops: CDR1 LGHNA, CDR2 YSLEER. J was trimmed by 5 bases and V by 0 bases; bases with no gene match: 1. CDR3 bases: TGCGCCAGCAGCCAAGATACTAGCGGGGACGAGCAGTACTTC. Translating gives CASSQDTSGDEQYF.

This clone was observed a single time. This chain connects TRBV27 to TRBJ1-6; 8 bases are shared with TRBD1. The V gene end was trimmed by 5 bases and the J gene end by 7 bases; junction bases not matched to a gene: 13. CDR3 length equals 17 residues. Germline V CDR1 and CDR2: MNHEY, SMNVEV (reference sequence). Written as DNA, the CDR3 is TGTGCCAGCAGTCCGACTCCTGGGACAGGAGTGAATTCACCCCTCCACTTT. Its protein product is CASSPTPGTGVNSPLHF.

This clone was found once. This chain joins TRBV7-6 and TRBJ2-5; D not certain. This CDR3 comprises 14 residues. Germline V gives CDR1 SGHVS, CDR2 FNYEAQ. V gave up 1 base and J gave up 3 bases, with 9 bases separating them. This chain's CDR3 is CASSLVPGEETQYF. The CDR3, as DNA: TGTGCCAGCAGCTTAGTTCCTGGGGAAGAGACCCAGTACTTC.

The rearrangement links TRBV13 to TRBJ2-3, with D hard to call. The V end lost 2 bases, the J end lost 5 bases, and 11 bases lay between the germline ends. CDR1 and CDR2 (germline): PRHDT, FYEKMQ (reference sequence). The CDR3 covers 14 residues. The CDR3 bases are TGTGCCAGCAGCTTACTCAGGAGTAGAGATACGCAGTATTTT. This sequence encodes CASSLLRSRDTQYF.

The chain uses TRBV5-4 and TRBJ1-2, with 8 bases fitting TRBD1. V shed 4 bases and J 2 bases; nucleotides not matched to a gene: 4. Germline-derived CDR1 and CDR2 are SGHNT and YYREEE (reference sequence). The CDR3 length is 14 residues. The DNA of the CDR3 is TGTGCCAGCAGCCGAGGGGACAGGAACTATGGCTACACCTTC. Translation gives CASSRGDRNYGYTF. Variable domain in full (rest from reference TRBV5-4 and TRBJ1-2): ETGVTQSPTHLIKTRGQQVTLRCSSQSGHNTVSWYQQALGQGPQFIFQYYREEENGRGNFPPRFSGLQFPNYSSELNVNALELDDSALYLCASSRGDRNYGYTFGSGTRLTVV.

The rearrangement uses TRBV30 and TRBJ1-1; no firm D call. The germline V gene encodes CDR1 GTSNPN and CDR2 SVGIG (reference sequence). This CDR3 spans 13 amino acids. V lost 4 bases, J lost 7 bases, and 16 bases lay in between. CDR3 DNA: TGTGCCTGGACTACATTTTTTCTGAATGAAGCTTTCTTT. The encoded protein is CAWTTFFLNEAFF.

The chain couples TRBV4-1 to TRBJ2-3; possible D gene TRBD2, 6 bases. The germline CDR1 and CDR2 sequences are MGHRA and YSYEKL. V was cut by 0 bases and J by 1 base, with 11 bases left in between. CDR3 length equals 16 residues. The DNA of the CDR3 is TGCGCCAGCAGCCAAGACTTCGGGAGTGGCACAGATACGCAGTATTTT. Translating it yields CASSQDFGSGTDTQYF.

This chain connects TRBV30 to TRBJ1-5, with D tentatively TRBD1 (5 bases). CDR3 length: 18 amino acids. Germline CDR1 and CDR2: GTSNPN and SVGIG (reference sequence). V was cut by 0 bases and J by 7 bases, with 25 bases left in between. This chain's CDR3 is CAWSVGWGRVPESQPQHF. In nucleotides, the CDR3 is TGTGCCTGGAGTGTAGGATGGGGCAGGGTCCCCGAGTCGCAGCCCCAGCATTTT. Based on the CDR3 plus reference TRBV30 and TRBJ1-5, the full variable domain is SQTIHQWPATLVQPVGSPLSLECTVEGTSNPNLYWYRQAAGRGLQLLFYSVGIGQISSEVPQNLSASRPQDRQFILSSKKLLLSDSGFYLCAWSVGWGRVPESQPQHFGDGTRLSIL.